The entry that follows covers one TCR beta chain sequence. The CDR3 extends over 20 amino acids. Germline values: CDR1 MNHEY, CDR2 SMNVEV (reference sequence). After removal of 4 bases from V and 3 bases from J, the junction contained 17 bases not matched to a gene. These data come from a study of blood T cell repertoires in COVID-19. Data came from immunoSEQ multiplex PCR; TCRdb stores just in-frame clones and leaves some out. The table includes 180,000 or so clones, roughly 88% detected once. The J gene is TRBJ2-2, the V gene TRBV27, with 10 nucleotides matching TRBD1. Sequencing was performed on PBMCs or T cells enriched from blood (not recorded which). The TCR was taken from a man aged 45-65 years who had recovered from COVID-19. CDR3 bases: TGTGCCAGCAGTTCCCGGCGACAGGGGGCATCGGGAACTGACACCGGGGAGCTGTTTTTT. Amino acids: CASSSRRQGASGTDTGELFF.